The rows below give T cell receptor beta chains drawn from one sample of a study of blood T cell repertoires in COVID-19. The protocol was immunoSEQ multiplex PCR, while the TCRdb copy is restricted to in-frame clones and leaves out a portion. The sample has over 150,000 clones, just over 90% seen once; the top ten hold roughly 4.5%. Sequences were obtained from peripheral blood. These receptors were collected from a man aged 18-30 years with COVID-19, enrolled during active disease. Each CDR3 is given with its conserved first and last residue. D genes are given only for firm matches. A row's size may be missing; if present it is once, few, many or a size class.

TRBJ1-2	NA	once	TRBV28	TGTGCCAGCAGTTTCCTAGACAGGACTAACTATGGCTACACCTTC	CASSFLDRTNYGYTF
TRBJ2-2	NA	NA	TRBV7-2	TGTGCCAGCAGCTTTGCGGAGGGGTACACCGGGGAGCTGTTTTTT	CASSFAEGYTGELFF
TRBJ2-1	NA	NA	TRBV29-1	TGCAGCGTTGGTCTAGACAGCTCCTACAATGAGCAGTTCTTC	CSVGLDSSYNEQFF
TRBJ1-2	TRBD1	NA	TRBV27	TGTGCCAGCAGTCGGGGACAGGCGGGGTTCTATGGCTACACCTTC	CASSRGQAGFYGYTF
TRBJ1-3	TRBD1	NA	TRBV7-8	TGTGCCAGCAGCCCTCGAATTTGGACAGGGCCGGGAAACACCATATATTTT	CASSPRIWTGPGNTIYF
TRBJ2-7	NA	NA	TRBV14	TGTGCCAGCAGCCAATTGGGAGGCTCCTACGAGCAGTACTTC	CASSQLGGSYEQYF
TRBJ2-7	TRBD1	NA	TRBV15	TGTGCCACCAGCAGGGACAGGGTAAGCGAGCAGTACTTC	CATSRDRVSEQYF
TRBJ1-5	NA	NA	TRBV27	TGTGCCAGCAGTTCCCGGGGGGCTCGTCAGCCCCAGCATTTT	CASSSRGARQPQHF
TRBJ1-6	NA	few	TRBV27	TGTGCCAGCAGCCTCGGCGGGGGCTCCCCAGCCCTCCACTTT	CASSLGGGSPALHF
TRBJ2-7	TRBD2	NA	TRBV11-2	TGTGCCAGCAGATCACTAGCGGGGAAACCCTACGAGCAGTACTTC	CASRSLAGKPYEQYF
TRBJ2-1	TRBD1	NA	TRBV2	TGTGCCAGCAGTTTTTACAGGGGGTTGGACGAGCAGTTCTTC	CASSFYRGLDEQFF
TRBJ1-2	NA	NA	TRBV7-9	TGTGTGCAGGGATCTAACTATGGCTACACCTTC	CVQGSNYGYTF
TRBJ2-1	NA	NA	TRBV6-4	TGTGCCAGCAGTGACGTAACAGGCAATGAGCAGTTCTTC	CASSDVTGNEQFF
TRBJ1-1	NA	NA	TRBV5-6	TGTGCCAGCAGCGCGGGAGGTGGGGTTGCTTTCTTT	CASSAGGGVAFF
TRBJ2-1	NA	NA	TRBV5-4	TGTGCCAGCAGCTCTCGACGCGGCAATGAGCAGTTCTTC	CASSSRRGNEQFF
TRBJ2-1	NA	NA	TRBV7-3	TGTGCCAGCAGCTTAAACGGCGGGACGGGAGCGGTCAATGAGCAGTTCTTC	CASSLNGGTGAVNEQFF
TRBJ2-5	NA	NA	TRBV27	TGTGCCAGCAGTTCCGGGGAGACCCAGTACTTC	CASSSGETQYF
TRBJ2-1	TRBD2	NA	TRBV6-2/TRBV6-3	TGTGCCAGCAGTCTCCCCTACGGGAGGGCCTCCAATGAGCAGTTCTTC	CASSLPYGRASNEQFF
TRBJ1-1	TRBD1	NA	TRBV28	TGTGCCAGCGGTGTGGACTCGACAGGGGGTGCTTTCTTT	CASGVDSTGGAFF
TRBJ1-5	NA	NA	TRBV7-9	TGTGCCAGCAGTCAGGAGGGGGGGCAGCCCCAGCATTTT	CASSQEGGQPQHF
TRBJ1-1	NA	NA	TRBV28	TGTGCCAGCAGCCTGGCACAGGGTATCACTGAAGCTTTCTTT	CASSLAQGITEAFF
TRBJ2-7	TRBD1	few	TRBV6-5	TGTGCCAGCAGTTCCCGGACAGGGGTGGCCTACGAGCAGTACTTC	CASSSRTGVAYEQYF
TRBJ1-4	NA	NA	TRBV30	TGTGCCTGGAGTGCAGGGGCCCTTAATGAAAAACTGTTTTTT	CAWSAGALNEKLFF
TRBJ2-5	TRBD1	NA	TRBV19	TGTGCCAGTAGTAGGACAGGGAGGGAGACCCAGTACTTC	CASSRTGRETQYF
TRBJ1-3	NA	NA	TRBV7-2	TGTGCCAGCAGCTTAGGAGGCAGCCCGAGCTCTGGAAACACCATATATTTT	CASSLGGSPSSGNTIYF
TRBJ2-7	NA	NA	TRBV6-6	TGTGCCAGCAGTTACAGGGCGGGGACCTACGAGCAGTACTTC	CASSYRAGTYEQYF
TRBJ1-4	TRBD1	NA	TRBV29-1	TGCAGCGTAAGATGGACAGGGGAAAAACTGCTTTTT	CSVRWTGEKLLF
TRBJ1-1	TRBD1	NA	TRBV5-5	TGTGCCAGCAGCTTCCCCCCAGGGGGCACTGAAGCTTTCTTT	CASSFPPGGTEAFF
TRBJ2-2	TRBD2	NA	TRBV9	TGTGCCAGCAGCGCCCCTAGCGGGAGGACCGGGGAGCTGTTTTTT	CASSAPSGRTGELFF
TRBJ1-4	NA	NA	TRBV7-9	TGTGCCAGCAGCCGCCGGGAGGGGGTTAATGAAAAACTGCTTTTT	CASSRREGVNEKLLF
TRBJ1-3	TRBD1	NA	TRBV6-5	TGTGCCAGCAACACAGGGGCCTCTGGAAACACCATATATTTT	CASNTGASGNTIYF
TRBJ2-7	NA	NA	TRBV19	TGTGCCAGTAGTAGGGGCTTGTCCTACGAGCAGTACTTC	CASSRGLSYEQYF
TRBJ2-3	NA	NA	TRBV29-1	TGCAGCGTGGGGGGGGCCGACTACCATAGCACAGATACGCAGTATTTT	CSVGGADYHSTDTQYF